Each of the 30 T cell receptor beta chains below was sequenced from the same sample in a study of CD8 T cells in ankylosing spondylitis. Study findings and constraints: It appeared that ankylosing spondylitis blood was characterized by a TCR beta motif of under ten highly homologous variants.

In TCRdb, the 5' RACE reads were re-called with MiXCR into one record per CDR3 protein. The data contain roughly 700,000 distinct CDR3 sequences, roughly 20% of them singletons. These TCRs are of unknown antigen specificity. The sequencing input was blood, either unsorted or a sorted T cell fraction (not recorded which). These receptors were taken from a male donor with ankylosing spondylitis.

This clonotype turned up a few times. This chain joins TRBV5-6 and TRBJ1-3, with TRBD1 as a possible D gene (6 bases). Between the trimmed V and J ends, which lost 3 bases and 2 bases, there was a span of 6 bases. CDR3 size: 13 residues. Germline lookup yields CDR1 SGHDT and CDR2 YYEEEE. CDR3 protein: CASSWGPGNTIYF. CDR3 bases: TGTGCCAGCAGCTGGGGGCCTGGAAACACCATATATTTT.

This chain uses TRBV28 with TRBJ2-7, with TRBD2 as a possible D gene (6 bases). There are 14 residues in the CDR3. The V end lost 5 bases, the J end lost 6 bases, and 17 bases lay between the germline ends. Germline V gene lookup returns CDR1 MDHEN and CDR2 SYDVKM. In DNA, the CDR3 is TGTGCCAGCAGTGTAAACCGGGACTCATCCGAGCAGTACTTC. This encodes CASSVNRDSSEQYF. Combining the CDR3 with reference TRBV28 and TRBJ2-7 gives the whole variable domain DVKVTQSSRYLVKRTGEKVFLECVQDMDHENMFWYRQDPGLGLRLIYFSYDVKMKEKGDIPEGYSVSREKKERFSLILESASTNQTSMYLCASSVNRDSSEQYFGPGTRLTVT.

This clonotype has only a few counts. V and J are TRBV9 and TRBJ2-7; possibly TRBD2 for D (6 bases). This CDR3 comprises 14 residues. The V end was cut by 2 bases, the J end by 2 bases, with 11 bases between. Germline CDR1 and CDR2: SGDLS and YYNGEE. CDR3 nucleotide sequence: TGTGCCAGCAGCGTCCGGGACTCCACCTACGAGCAGTACTTC. Translating it yields CASSVRDSTYEQYF.

This clonotype has ten or more counts. The CDR3 is CASSGTREGSYEQYF. The CDR3, as DNA: TGTGCCAGCAGTGGCACCAGGGAGGGGTCCTACGAGCAGTACTTC. V usage is TRBV25-1 and J usage is TRBJ2-7, with 7 bases aligning to TRBD2. Germline assignment: CDR1 MGHDK and CDR2 SYGVNS. Unmatched junction bases numbered 7, after V lost 4 bases and J lost 1 base. This CDR3 is 15 amino acids long.

The V and J genes are TRBV20-1 and TRBJ1-4, with D perhaps matching TRBD1 (6 bases). The CDR3 length is 14 residues. V was clipped by 1 base and J by 8 bases, with 14 bases between them. Germline V gene sequence: CDR1 DFQATT, CDR2 SNEGSKA (reference sequence). CDR3 amino acids: CSARVAGDGEKLFF. The CDR3 coding sequence is TGCAGTGCTAGAGTAGCAGGGGACGGGGAAAAACTGTTTTTT.

The sample holds a few counts of this clonotype. The rearrangement links TRBV27 to TRBJ2-4; D might be TRBD1 (6 bases). The CDR3 consists of 14 residues. V lost 8 bases and J lost 0, with 11 bases in between. Germline CDR1 MNHEY, CDR2 SMNVEV (reference sequence). As DNA, the CDR3 is TGTGCCAGCGGTTCGACAGGAGCCAAAAACATTCAGTACTTC. This encodes CASGSTGAKNIQYF.

This clonotype was counted between two and nine times. The V call is TRBV28, the J call TRBJ2-1; 7 bases match TRBD1. The CDR3 is made up of 15 amino acids. Germline V lookup: CDR1 MDHEN, CDR2 SYDVKM. With 5 bases clipped from V and 3 bases from J, the junction kept 7 bases outside the gene matches. This chain's CDR3 is CASSPGTDFYNEQFF. As DNA, the CDR3 is TGTGCCAGCAGTCCAGGGACAGACTTCTACAATGAGCAGTTCTTC. The whole variable domain, filled in from reference TRBV28 and TRBJ2-1, reads DVKVTQSSRYLVKRTGEKVFLECVQDMDHENMFWYRQDPGLGLRLIYFSYDVKMKEKGDIPEGYSVSREKKERFSLILESASTNQTSMYLCASSPGTDFYNEQFFGPGTRLTVL.

The chain couples TRBV5-1 to TRBJ2-2, with 7 bases lining up with TRBD2. With 0 bases clipped from V and 5 bases from J, the junction kept 10 bases outside the gene matches. CDR3 length equals 17 residues. Germline CDR1 SGHRS, CDR2 YFSETQ. This CDR3 is CASSLGASGPKTGELFF. As DNA, the CDR3 is TGCGCCAGCAGCTTGGGGGCTAGCGGCCCCAAAACCGGGGAGCTGTTTTTT.

This clonotype was seen a few times. This chain links TRBV5-1 with TRBJ1-1; TRBD1 aligns across 7 bases. V lost 4 bases, J lost 2 bases, and 5 bases stayed unmatched. The CDR3 is 14 residues long. Germline CDR1 SGHRS, CDR2 YFSETQ. Written as DNA, the CDR3 is TGCGCCAGCAGCGCCGGGACAGTTAACACTGAAGCTTTCTTT. Protein: CASSAGTVNTEAFF.

V and J are TRBV4-1 and TRBJ2-1, with D perhaps TRBD1 or TRBD2 (5 bases each). Germline V gene sequence: CDR1 MGHRA, CDR2 YSYEKL. CDR3 length: 15 amino acids. Trimming stripped 1 base from V and 9 bases from J, with 16 bases between. The CDR3 DNA follows: TGCGCCAGCAGCCAAGTCGAGCCAGTTGGGGGTGAGCAGTTCTTC. Encoded protein: CASSQVEPVGGEQFF.

The chain recombines TRBV4-2 with TRBJ2-5; 9 nucleotides line up with TRBD2. CDR1 and CDR2 (germline): LGHNA, YNFKEQ. J gave up 4 bases and V 0 bases, and 6 bases lay outside the gene matches. This CDR3 is built from 16 residues. CDR3 coding DNA: TGTGCCAGCAGCCAAGATAGCAGCGGGGGGTCAGAGACCCAGTACTTC. The encoded protein is CASSQDSSGGSETQYF.

The rearrangement joins TRBV5-6 to TRBJ1-5; no clear D gene. V was clipped by 3 bases and J by 1 base, with 8 bases between them. This CDR3 spans 14 amino acids. The germline V gene encodes CDR1 SGHDT and CDR2 YYEEEE. The CDR3 sequence is CASSSAFSNQPQHF. CDR3 in DNA: TGTGCCAGCAGCTCAGCCTTCAGCAATCAGCCCCAGCATTTT.

This chain links TRBV29-1 with TRBJ2-5, with D possibly being TRBD2 (5 bases). The CDR3 totals 13 residues. Trimming removed 8 bases from V and 5 bases from J, with 18 bases in between. The germline V gene has CDR1 SQVTM and CDR2 ANQGSEA. The CDR3 loop is CSHAEGPSETQYF. CDR3 in DNA: TGCAGCCATGCTGAGGGTCCGAGCGAGACCCAGTACTTC.

The rearrangement uses TRBV7-2 and TRBJ1-5; D ambiguous. With 3 bases removed from V and 5 bases from J, the gap between germline ends came to 8 bases. This CDR3 comprises 13 residues. Germline V gene data show CDR1 as SGHTA and CDR2 as FQGNSA. The CDR3, as DNA: TGTGCCAGCAGCTTTTATATGGATCAGCCCCAGCATTTT. Translating gives CASSFYMDQPQHF.

This chain joins TRBV29-1 and TRBJ1-2; no firm D call. The length of the CDR3 is 13 residues. V dropped 4 bases and J dropped 5 bases, with 14 bases sitting between them. From germline, CDR1 is SQVTM and CDR2 ANQGSEA. This chain's CDR3 is CSVVRRSGYGYTF. CDR3 sequence (DNA): TGCAGCGTTGTAAGGCGATCAGGTTATGGCTACACCTTC.

In its sample, this clonotype was seen a few times. The chain couples TRBV24-1 to TRBJ2-3; D is ambiguous. V shed 1 base and J shed 6 bases, with 7 bases lying between them. From germline, CDR1 is KGHDR and CDR2 SFDVKD. The CDR3 spans 13 residues. Here the CDR3 DNA reads TGTGCCACCAGTGATTTTCAAGGGGATACGCAGTATTTT. It specifies CATSDFQGDTQYF.

The rearrangement joins TRBV28 to TRBJ2-7; 9 nucleotides match TRBD1. V shed 6 bases and J 6 bases; nucleotides not matched to a gene: 9. Germline CDR1 MDHEN, CDR2 SYDVKM. The CDR3 contains 14 residues. In DNA, the CDR3 is TGTGCCAGCAGCAAGACAGGGGGAGGCTCCGAGCAGTACTTC. Amino acid sequence: CASSKTGGGSEQYF.

This clonotype was counted only a few times. The rearrangement links TRBV19 to TRBJ1-1; the D is unclear. The CDR3 is made up of 14 amino acids. CDR1 is LNHDA, CDR2 SQIVND, per germline (reference sequence). V was trimmed by 8 bases and J by 8 bases, leaving 21 bases between them. DNA for the CDR3: TGTGCCAGTCGCAGGAGGAGCAGGACGAAGGAAGCTTTCTTT. Protein product: CASRRRSRTKEAFF. Complete variable domain (other parts from reference TRBV19 and TRBJ1-1): DGGITQSPKYLFRKEGQNVTLSCEQNLNHDAMYWYRQDPGQGLRLIYYSQIVNDFQKGDIAEGYSVSREKKESFPLTVTSAQKNPTAFYLCASRRRSRTKEAFFGQGTRLTVV.

The sample holds a few counts of this clonotype. The chain joins TRBV20-1 to TRBJ2-1, with 8 bases identical to TRBD2. The CDR3 is 15 amino acids. Germline-derived CDR1 and CDR2 are DFQATT and SNEGSKA (reference sequence). V dropped 0 bases and J dropped 9; count of bases not matched to a gene: 10. As DNA, the CDR3 is TGCAGTGCTAGAGATTCAACGGGAGGGGGTAGTGAGCAGTTCTTC. Its translation is CSARDSTGGGSEQFF.

The genes are TRBV7-6 and TRBJ2-5, with TRBD2 as a possible D gene (6 bases). CDR1 SGHVS and CDR2 FNYEAQ come from the germline V gene. The CDR3 has 16 residues. Trimming took 5 bases from V and 2 from J, leaving 18 bases between them. DNA for the CDR3: TGTGCCAGCAGCCCAGGAGGGCTGGGGCTTCAAGAGACCCAGTACTTC. It yields the protein CASSPGGLGLQETQYF.

The rearrangement uses TRBV7-9 and TRBJ2-1; D possibly matches TRBD1 or TRBD2 (5 bases each). V lost 5 bases and J lost 4, with 12 bases in between. This CDR3 has 14 amino acids. Germline lookup yields CDR1 SEHNR and CDR2 FQNEAQ (reference sequence). The CDR3 here is CASSPSWGYNEQFF. The CDR3 bases are TGTGCCAGCAGCCCCAGCTGGGGGTACAATGAGCAGTTCTTC.

There are many counts of this clonotype. The genes are TRBV29-1 and TRBJ2-2, with 7 bases that match TRBD2. V gave up 7 bases and J gave up 7 bases; unmatched junction bases: 12. CDR1 and CDR2 (germline): SQVTM, ANQGSEA. There are 14 residues in the CDR3. This CDR3 reads CSAQGSGIGGELFF. The CDR3 DNA is TGCAGCGCCCAAGGAAGCGGGATTGGCGGGGAGCTGTTTTTT.

This sequence joins TRBV7-7 and TRBJ2-1; unclear D gene. In germline, CDR1 is SSHAT, CDR2 FNYEAQ (reference sequence). The V end lost 1 base, the J end lost 7 bases, and 11 bases lay between the germline ends. The CDR3 extends over 14 amino acids. The chain's CDR3 is CASSLGASPNEQFF. In DNA form, the CDR3 reads TGTGCCAGCAGCTTAGGGGCTAGTCCAAATGAGCAGTTCTTC.

This clonotype was counted many times. This sequence joins TRBV6-5 and TRBJ2-3; D remains ambiguous. This CDR3 comprises 13 residues. Germline V gene data show CDR1 as MNHEY and CDR2 as SVGAGI. Deletions cut 6 bases from V and 6 bases from J, with 13 bases between. DNA of the CDR3: TGTGCCAGCAGCTATCGACCTGGCGATACGCAGTATTTT. It encodes CASSYRPGDTQYF.

The V call is TRBV20-1, the J call TRBJ2-7, with TRBD2 matching 14 bases. Germline trimming cut 3 bases from V and 6 bases from J; bases unmatched to any gene: 7. This CDR3 is built from 15 residues. From germline, CDR1 is DFQATT and CDR2 SNEGSKA (reference sequence). Written as DNA, the CDR3 is TGCAGTGCTAGGCCGGGACTAGCGGGAGAAGGCGAGCAGTACTTC. Protein sequence: CSARPGLAGEGEQYF.

This clonotype was seen once. The V gene is TRBV4-1, the J gene TRBJ1-1; maybe TRBD1 (6 bases). The CDR3 is made up of 13 amino acids. The V gene's germline CDR1 is MGHRA and CDR2 YSYEKL. With 3 bases removed from V and 6 bases from J, the gap between germline ends came to 11 bases. The CDR3 sequence: CASSHAGGSEAFF. The CDR3 DNA reads TGCGCCAGCAGCCACGCGGGGGGCTCTGAAGCTTTCTTT.

The J gene is TRBJ1-1, the V gene TRBV28; 10 bases match TRBD1. The CDR3 covers 15 residues. Germline CDR1 and CDR2: MDHEN and SYDVKM. V lost 3 bases, J lost 7 bases, and 8 bases stayed unmatched. CDR3 amino acids: CASSFDRGQWFEAFF. The CDR3 nucleotides are TGTGCCAGCAGTTTCGACAGGGGGCAATGGTTTGAAGCTTTCTTT.

This clonotype showed up just a few times. The chain joins TRBV29-1 to TRBJ1-1; maybe TRBD1 (5 bases). Germline CDR1 reads SQVTM; CDR2 reads ANQGSEA. Trimming stripped 3 bases from V and 2 bases from J, with 7 bases between. The CDR3 totals 12 residues. CDR3 sequence (DNA): TGCAGCGTTGACGGGGGTAACACTGAAGCTTTCTTT. It encodes CSVDGGNTEAFF.

V and J are TRBV5-1 and TRBJ2-2; weak D call: TRBD1 (6 bases). Between the trimmed V and J ends, which lost 4 bases and 0 bases, there was a span of 10 bases. The V gene's germline CDR1 is SGHRS and CDR2 YFSETQ. The CDR3 runs 15 residues. In DNA, the CDR3 is TGCGCCAGCAGCACGGGACACGCGAACACCGGGGAGCTGTTTTTT. Translated, it gives CASSTGHANTGELFF. The full variable domain, in which reference TRBV5-1 and TRBJ2-2 provide the parts outside the CDR3, is KAGVTQTPRYLIKTRGQQVTLSCSPISGHRSVSWYQQTPGQGLQFLFEYFSETQRNKGNFPGRFSGRQFSNSRSEMNVSTLELGDSALYLCASSTGHANTGELFFGEGSRLTVL.

This clonotype was observed a few times. This chain joins TRBV30 and TRBJ1-1; perhaps TRBD1 as D (6 bases). Germline V lookup: CDR1 GTSNPN, CDR2 SVGIG (reference sequence). CDR3 length: 13 residues. Deletions cut 0 bases from V and 1 base from J, with 6 bases between. The CDR3 reads CAWSVGANTEAFF. CDR3 sequence (DNA): TGTGCCTGGAGTGTGGGGGCGAACACTGAAGCTTTCTTT.